This T cell receptor (beta chain) was sequenced for a study of identifying expanded T cells in peripheral blood. Profiling relied on immunoSEQ multiplex PCR, and the TCRdb table lists in-frame clones only, not all of them. The sample records approximately 100,000 clones, about 83% being singletons. The germline CDR1 and CDR2 sequences are SGHAT and FQNNGV. This CDR3 has 14 residues. Trimming removed 5 bases from V and 7 bases from J, with 15 bases in between. The chain has TRBV11-2 and TRBJ2-1, with D perhaps TRBD2 (6 bases). Material for sequencing was blood. This receptor was identified in a person aged 18-70 years in good health. The CDR3 is CASSVRRARNEQFF. CDR3 in DNA: TGTGCCAGCAGCGTCAGGAGGGCCCGGAATGAGCAGTTCTTC.